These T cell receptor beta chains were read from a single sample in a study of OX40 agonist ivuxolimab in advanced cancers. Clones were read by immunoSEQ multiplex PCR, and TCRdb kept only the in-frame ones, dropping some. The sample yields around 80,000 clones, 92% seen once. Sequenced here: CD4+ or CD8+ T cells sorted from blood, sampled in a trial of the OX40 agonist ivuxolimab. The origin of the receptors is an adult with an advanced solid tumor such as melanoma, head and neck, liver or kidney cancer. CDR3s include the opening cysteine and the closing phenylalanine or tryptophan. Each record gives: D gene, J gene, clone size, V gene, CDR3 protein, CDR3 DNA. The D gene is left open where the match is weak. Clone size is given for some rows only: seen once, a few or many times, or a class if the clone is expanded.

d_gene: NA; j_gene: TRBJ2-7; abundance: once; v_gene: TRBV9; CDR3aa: CASSVVTGGEQYF; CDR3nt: TGTGCCAGCAGCGTAGTGACTGGGGGCGAGCAGTACTTC
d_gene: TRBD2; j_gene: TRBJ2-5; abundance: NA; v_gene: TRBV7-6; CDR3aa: CASSLYSSGELGETQYF; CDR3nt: TGTGCCAGCAGCTTATATAGTAGCGGGGAACTTGGGGAGACCCAGTACTTC
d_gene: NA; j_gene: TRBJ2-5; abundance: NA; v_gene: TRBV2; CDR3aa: CASSEDRAYQETQYF; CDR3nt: TGTGCCAGCAGTGAAGACAGAGCCTACCAAGAGACCCAGTACTTC
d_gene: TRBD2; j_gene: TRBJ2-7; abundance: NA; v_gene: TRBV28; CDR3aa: CASSSLAGMGYEQYF; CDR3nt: TGTGCCAGCAGTTCGCTAGCGGGTATGGGCTACGAGCAGTACTTC
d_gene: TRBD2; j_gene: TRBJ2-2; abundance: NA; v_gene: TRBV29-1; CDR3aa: CSVRLGGGENTGELFF; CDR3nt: TGCAGCGTTCGATTGGGCGGGGGGGAAAACACCGGGGAGCTGTTTTTT
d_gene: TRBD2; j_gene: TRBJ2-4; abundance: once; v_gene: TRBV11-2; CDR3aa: CASSLGVRGGKNIQYF; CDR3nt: TGTGCCAGCAGCTTAGGTGTTCGGGGGGGCAAAAACATTCAGTACTTC
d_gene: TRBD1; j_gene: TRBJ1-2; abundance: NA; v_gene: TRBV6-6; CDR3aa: CASHGDSYGYTF; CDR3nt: TGTGCCAGCCATGGGGACAGCTATGGCTACACCTTC
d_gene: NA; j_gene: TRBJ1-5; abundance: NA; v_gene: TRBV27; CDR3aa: CASSPGTLPQHF; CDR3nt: TGTGCCAGCAGTCCGGGCACCCTCCCCCAGCATTTT
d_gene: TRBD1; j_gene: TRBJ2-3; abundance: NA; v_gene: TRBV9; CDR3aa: CASSVGTGNSDTQYF; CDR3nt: TGTGCCAGCAGCGTTGGGACAGGGAATAGTGATACGCAGTATTTT
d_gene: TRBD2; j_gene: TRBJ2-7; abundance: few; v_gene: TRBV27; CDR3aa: CASSPLASGGVWYEQYF; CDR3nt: TGTGCCAGCAGTCCTTTGGCTAGCGGGGGGGTCTGGTACGAGCAGTACTTC
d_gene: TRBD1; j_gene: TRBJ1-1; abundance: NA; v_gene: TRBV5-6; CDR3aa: CASSLGGRQGEAFF; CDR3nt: TGTGCCAGCAGCTTGGGAGGGCGACAGGGAGAAGCTTTCTTT
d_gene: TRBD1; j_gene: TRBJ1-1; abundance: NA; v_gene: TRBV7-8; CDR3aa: CASSQGQPNTEAFF; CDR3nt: TGTGCCAGCAGCCAGGGACAGCCTAACACTGAAGCTTTCTTT
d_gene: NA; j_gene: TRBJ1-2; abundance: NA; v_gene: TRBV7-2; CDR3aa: CASSLAGSSYGYTF; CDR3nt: TGTGCCAGCAGCTTAGCGGGTAGCAGTTATGGCTACACCTTC
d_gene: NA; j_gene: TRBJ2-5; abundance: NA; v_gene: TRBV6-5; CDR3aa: CASSYSRQTQYF; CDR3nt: TGTGCCAGCAGTTACTCGAGACAGACCCAGTACTTC
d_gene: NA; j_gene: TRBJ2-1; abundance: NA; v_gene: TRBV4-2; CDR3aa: CASSRREGPSDNEQFF; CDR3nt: TGTGCCAGCAGCCGGAGAGAGGGACCTTCCGACAATGAGCAGTTCTTC
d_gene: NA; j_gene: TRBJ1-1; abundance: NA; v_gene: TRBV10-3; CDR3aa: CAIKEGTTNTEAFF; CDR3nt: TGTGCCATCAAGGAGGGGACGACTAACACTGAAGCTTTCTTT
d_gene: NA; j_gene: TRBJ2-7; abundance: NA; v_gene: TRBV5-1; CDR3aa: CASSLVDPTLSEQYF; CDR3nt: TGCGCCAGCAGCTTGGTTGATCCCACTCTCTCCGAGCAGTACTTC
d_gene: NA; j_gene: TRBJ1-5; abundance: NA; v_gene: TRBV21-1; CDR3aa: CASSSPSDRDQPQHF; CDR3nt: TGTGCCAGCAGCAGCCCATCCGACAGGGATCAGCCCCAGCATTTT
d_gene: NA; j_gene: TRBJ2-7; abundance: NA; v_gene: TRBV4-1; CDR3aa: CASSQTGLERREQYF; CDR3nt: TGCGCCAGCAGCCAAACGGGACTGGAAAGGAGAGAGCAGTACTTC
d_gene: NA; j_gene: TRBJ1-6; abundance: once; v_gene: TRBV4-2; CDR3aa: CASSQEDANRISPLHF; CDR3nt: TGTGCCAGCAGCCAAGAGGACGCAAACAGGATTTCACCCCTCCACTTT
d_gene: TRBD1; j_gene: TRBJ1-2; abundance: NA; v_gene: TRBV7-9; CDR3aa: CASRGDRADGYTF; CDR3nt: TGTGCCAGCAGGGGCGACAGGGCCGATGGCTACACCTTC
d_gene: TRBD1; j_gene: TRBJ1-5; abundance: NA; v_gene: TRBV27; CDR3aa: CASSLSGQANQPQHF; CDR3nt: TGTGCCAGCAGTTTATCGGGACAGGCCAATCAGCCCCAGCATTTT
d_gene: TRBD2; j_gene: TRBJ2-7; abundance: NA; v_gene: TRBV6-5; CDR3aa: CASSYGGGREQYF; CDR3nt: TGTGCCAGCAGTTACGGGGGGGGACGTGAGCAGTACTTC
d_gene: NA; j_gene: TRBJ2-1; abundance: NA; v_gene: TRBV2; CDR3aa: CASSPYNEQFF; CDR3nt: TGTGCCAGCAGCCCCTACAATGAGCAGTTCTTC
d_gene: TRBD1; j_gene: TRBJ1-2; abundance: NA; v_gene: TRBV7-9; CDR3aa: CASSGIGTGVNGYTF; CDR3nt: TGTGCCAGCAGCGGTATAGGGACAGGGGTTAATGGCTACACCTTC
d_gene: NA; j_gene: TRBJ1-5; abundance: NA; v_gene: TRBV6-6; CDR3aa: CASTDDGLPDQPQHF; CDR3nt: TGTGCCAGCACGGATGACGGGTTGCCTGATCAGCCCCAGCATTTT
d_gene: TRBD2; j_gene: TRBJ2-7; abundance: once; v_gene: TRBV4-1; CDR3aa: CASSQRISGGGFYEQYF; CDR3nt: TGCGCCAGCAGCCAACGCATTTCTGGCGGGGGGTTCTACGAGCAGTACTTC
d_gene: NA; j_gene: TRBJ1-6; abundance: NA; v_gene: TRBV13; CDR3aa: CASSLGPFRIQTRNSPLHF; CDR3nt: TGTGCCAGCAGCTTAGGACCTTTTCGGATCCAGACTAGGAATTCACCCCTCCACTTT
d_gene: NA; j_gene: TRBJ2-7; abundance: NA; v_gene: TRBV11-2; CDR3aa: CASSFTGEQYF; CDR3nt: TGTGCCAGCAGCTTTACAGGGGAGCAGTACTTC
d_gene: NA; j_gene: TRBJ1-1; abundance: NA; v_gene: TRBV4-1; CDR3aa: CASSQDRTVNTEAFF; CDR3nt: TGCGCCAGCAGCCAAGATCGGACGGTGAACACTGAAGCTTTCTTT
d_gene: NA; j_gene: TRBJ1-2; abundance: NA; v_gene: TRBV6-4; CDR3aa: CASSDRGYGYTF; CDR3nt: TGTGCCAGCAGTGACAGGGGTTATGGCTACACCTTC
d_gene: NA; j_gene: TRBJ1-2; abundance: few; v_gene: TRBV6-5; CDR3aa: CATRRGGYTF; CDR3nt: TGTGCCACACGCCGTGGGGGCTACACCTTC
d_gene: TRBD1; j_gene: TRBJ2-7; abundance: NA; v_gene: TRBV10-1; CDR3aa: CASSEIGGPGNEQYF; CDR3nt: TGCGCCAGCAGTGAGATAGGGGGCCCTGGAAACGAGCAGTACTTC
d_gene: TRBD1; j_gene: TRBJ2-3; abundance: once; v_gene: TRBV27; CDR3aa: CASSPSMTGWGTDTQYF; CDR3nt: TGTGCCAGCAGTCCCTCTATGACAGGGTGGGGCACAGATACGCAGTATTTT
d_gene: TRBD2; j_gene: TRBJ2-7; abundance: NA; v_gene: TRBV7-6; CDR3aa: CASSPGGSAVVEQYF; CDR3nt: TGTGCCAGCAGCCCGGGAGGGAGTGCGGTCGTAGAGCAGTACTTC
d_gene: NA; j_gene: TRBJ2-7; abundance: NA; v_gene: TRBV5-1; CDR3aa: CASGEAGGTYEQYF; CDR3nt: TGCGCCAGCGGTGAGGCAGGGGGGACCTACGAGCAGTACTTC
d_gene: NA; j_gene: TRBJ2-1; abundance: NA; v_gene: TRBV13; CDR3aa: CASSFVGYNEQFF; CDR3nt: TGTGCCAGCAGCTTTGTTGGCTACAATGAGCAGTTCTTC
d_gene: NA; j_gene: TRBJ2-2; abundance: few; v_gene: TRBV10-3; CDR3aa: CAISGGGSNTGELFF; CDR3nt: TGTGCCATCAGTGGAGGGGGGAGTAACACCGGGGAGCTGTTTTTT
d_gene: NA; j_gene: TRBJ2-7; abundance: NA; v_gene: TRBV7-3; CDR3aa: CASSPQTGSYEQYF; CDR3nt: TGTGCCAGCAGCCCGCAGACAGGTTCCTACGAGCAGTACTTC
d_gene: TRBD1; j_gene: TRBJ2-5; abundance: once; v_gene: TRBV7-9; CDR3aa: CASSPGQGWNVGETQYF; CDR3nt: TGTGCCAGCAGCCCGGGACAGGGTTGGAATGTAGGGGAGACCCAGTACTTC
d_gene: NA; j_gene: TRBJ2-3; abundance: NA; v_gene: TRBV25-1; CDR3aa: CASSDSEALGWQYF; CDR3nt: TGTGCCAGCAGTGACTCCGAGGCCCTCGGGTGGCAGTATTTT
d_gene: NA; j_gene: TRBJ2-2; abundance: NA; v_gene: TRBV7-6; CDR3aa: CASSLAWQSTGELFF; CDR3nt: TGTGCCAGCAGCTTAGCGTGGCAGAGCACCGGGGAGCTGTTTTTT
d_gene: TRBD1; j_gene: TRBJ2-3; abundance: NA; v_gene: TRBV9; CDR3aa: CASSETGGVDTQYF; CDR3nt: TGTGCCAGCAGCGAGACAGGGGGCGTGGATACGCAGTATTTT
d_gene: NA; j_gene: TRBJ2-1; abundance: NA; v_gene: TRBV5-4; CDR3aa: CASSLDSYNEQFF; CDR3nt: TGTGCCAGCAGCTTGGACAGCTACAATGAGCAGTTCTTC
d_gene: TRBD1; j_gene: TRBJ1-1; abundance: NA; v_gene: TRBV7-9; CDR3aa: CASSPPRGPNTEAFF; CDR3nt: TGTGCCAGCAGCCCCCCGAGGGGGCCCAACACTGAAGCTTTCTTT
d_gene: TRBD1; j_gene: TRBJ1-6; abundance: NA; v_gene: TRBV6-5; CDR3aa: CASRITGVNSPLHF; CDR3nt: TGTGCCAGCAGAATAACAGGGGTAAATTCACCCCTCCACTTT
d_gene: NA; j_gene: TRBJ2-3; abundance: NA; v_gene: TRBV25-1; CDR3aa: CASSEGPDTQYF; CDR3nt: TGTGCCAGCAGTGAGGGTCCAGATACGCAGTATTTT
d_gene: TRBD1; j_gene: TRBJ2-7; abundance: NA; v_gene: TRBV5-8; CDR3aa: CASSPRQGIYEQYF; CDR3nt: TGTGCCAGCAGCCCCCGACAGGGAATCTACGAGCAGTACTTC
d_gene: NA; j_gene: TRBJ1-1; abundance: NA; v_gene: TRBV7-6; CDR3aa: CASSLGRGGAEAFF; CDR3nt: TGTGCCAGCAGCTTGGGCAGGGGAGGCGCTGAAGCTTTCTTT
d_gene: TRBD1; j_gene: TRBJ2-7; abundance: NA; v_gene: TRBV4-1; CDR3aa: CASSQGPGGQGYEQYF; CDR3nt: TGCGCCAGCAGCCAAGGGCCCGGGGGACAGGGCTACGAGCAGTACTTC
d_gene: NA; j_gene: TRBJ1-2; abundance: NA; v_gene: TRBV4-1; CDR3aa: CASSQGGANYGYTF; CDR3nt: TGCGCCAGCAGCCAAGGGGGTGCCAACTATGGCTACACCTTC
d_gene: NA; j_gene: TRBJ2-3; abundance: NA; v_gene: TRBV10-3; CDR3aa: CAISESWAGPSTDTQYF; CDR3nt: TGTGCCATCAGTGAGTCTTGGGCGGGACCTAGCACAGATACGCAGTATTTT
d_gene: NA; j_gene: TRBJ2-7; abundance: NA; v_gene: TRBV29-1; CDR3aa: CSVGTEGEQYF; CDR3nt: TGCAGCGTTGGGACAGAAGGAGAGCAGTACTTC
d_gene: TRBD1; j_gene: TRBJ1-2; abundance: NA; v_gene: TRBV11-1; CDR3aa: CASSPPGTGGWYGYTF; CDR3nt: TGTGCCAGCAGCCCCCCCGGGACAGGGGGCTGGTATGGCTACACCTTC